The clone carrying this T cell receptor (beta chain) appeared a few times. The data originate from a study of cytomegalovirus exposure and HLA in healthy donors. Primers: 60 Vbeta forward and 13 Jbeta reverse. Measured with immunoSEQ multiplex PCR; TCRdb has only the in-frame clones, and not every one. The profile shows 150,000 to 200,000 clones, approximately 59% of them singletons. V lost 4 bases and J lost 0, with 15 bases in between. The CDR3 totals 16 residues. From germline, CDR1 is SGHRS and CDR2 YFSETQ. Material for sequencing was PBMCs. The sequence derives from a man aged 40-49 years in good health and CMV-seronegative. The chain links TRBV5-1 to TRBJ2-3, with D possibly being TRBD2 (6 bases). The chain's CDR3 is CASSARLDQSTDTQYF. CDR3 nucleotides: TGCGCCAGCAGCGCCAGACTAGACCAAAGCACAGATACGCAGTATTTT.